These T cell receptor beta chains were read from a single sample in a study of blood T cell repertoires in COVID-19. Assay: immunoSEQ multiplex PCR; the TCRdb copy retains only in-frame clones and omits some. The profile shows tens of thousands of clones, about 87% of them singletons. The specimen was peripheral blood. The receptors derive from a human donor in a cohort sampled during active COVID-19. CDR3s include the opening cysteine and the closing phenylalanine or tryptophan. Each record gives: D gene, V gene, CDR3 protein. A D gene is named only where the DNA matches it firmly.

d_gene: TRBD1
v_gene: TRBV10-3
CDR3aa: CAISESTGDNEQFF

d_gene: TRBD1
v_gene: TRBV5-4
CDR3aa: CASSLEPPGQAHYGYTF

d_gene: NA
v_gene: TRBV21-1
CDR3aa: CASSKRGPQPLNYGYTF

d_gene: NA
v_gene: TRBV5-5
CDR3aa: CASSPWPQGEQYF

d_gene: NA
v_gene: TRBV5-5
CDR3aa: CASSTNTGELFF

d_gene: NA
v_gene: TRBV6-5
CDR3aa: CASSYGLAIINEQFF

d_gene: NA
v_gene: TRBV27
CDR3aa: CASSFSFLSNQPQHF

d_gene: NA
v_gene: TRBV6-2/TRBV6-3
CDR3aa: CASSLGGGLNTEAFF

d_gene: NA
v_gene: TRBV27
CDR3aa: CASSPRGRGEKLFF

d_gene: NA
v_gene: TRBV5-1
CDR3aa: CASSFSLTGTEAFF

d_gene: NA
v_gene: TRBV28
CDR3aa: CASSLISKREQYF

d_gene: TRBD2
v_gene: TRBV5-6
CDR3aa: CASSRFSGSSYNEQFF

d_gene: NA
v_gene: TRBV27
CDR3aa: CASSVAGSYSPLHF

d_gene: NA
v_gene: TRBV4-1
CDR3aa: CASSPAIPITGTRGGYTF

d_gene: TRBD2
v_gene: TRBV7-2
CDR3aa: CASSFPSGGNNEQFF

d_gene: TRBD1
v_gene: TRBV6-5
CDR3aa: CASSRPGTVNYGYTF

d_gene: TRBD1
v_gene: TRBV11-2
CDR3aa: CASSPGTGTYNSPLHF

d_gene: TRBD1
v_gene: TRBV5-5
CDR3aa: CASSLTGQGGVGYEQYF

d_gene: NA
v_gene: TRBV18
CDR3aa: CASSPNPEETQYF

d_gene: NA
v_gene: TRBV28
CDR3aa: CASSPLPGSYEQYF

d_gene: NA
v_gene: TRBV15
CDR3aa: CATSRDPNRGNEQFF

d_gene: TRBD2
v_gene: TRBV7-8
CDR3aa: CASSYSGGTTGELFF

d_gene: TRBD2
v_gene: TRBV10-3
CDR3aa: CAISGLTSGGPGNTGELFF

d_gene: NA
v_gene: TRBV7-2
CDR3aa: CASTRHSNQNTEAFF

d_gene: TRBD2
v_gene: TRBV10-3
CDR3aa: CAISVGGAFDTQYF

d_gene: TRBD2
v_gene: TRBV29-1
CDR3aa: CSVGGQGGTSGGYEQYF

d_gene: TRBD2
v_gene: TRBV18
CDR3aa: CASSPPSGGNNEQFF

d_gene: NA
v_gene: TRBV28
CDR3aa: CASSSHLRLGANYGYTF

d_gene: NA
v_gene: TRBV11-2
CDR3aa: CASSPREGKNTEAFF

d_gene: TRBD1
v_gene: TRBV6-5
CDR3aa: CASSSGLTGYPGELFF

d_gene: NA
v_gene: TRBV4-3
CDR3aa: CASSQTETGKNIQYF

d_gene: NA
v_gene: TRBV6-5
CDR3aa: CASSYPGRETQYF

d_gene: NA
v_gene: TRBV7-6
CDR3aa: CASSPARDPGVGRTQYF

d_gene: TRBD2
v_gene: TRBV3-1/TRBV3-2
CDR3aa: CASSARRFSGGAGGETQYF

d_gene: TRBD1
v_gene: TRBV11-2
CDR3aa: CASSSWRGTGNNSPLHF

d_gene: TRBD1
v_gene: TRBV27
CDR3aa: CASSFYRGNSPLHF

d_gene: NA
v_gene: TRBV5-6
CDR3aa: CASSMAGARAAIQYF

d_gene: NA
v_gene: TRBV5-4
CDR3aa: CASSSTGSTYSPLHF

d_gene: TRBD1
v_gene: TRBV7-9
CDR3aa: CASTGTGDYEQYF

d_gene: NA
v_gene: TRBV6-2/TRBV6-3
CDR3aa: CASSSPDRLHGGYTF

d_gene: NA
v_gene: TRBV7-9
CDR3aa: CASSLGDRRGTEAFF

d_gene: NA
v_gene: TRBV27
CDR3aa: CASSFGRDYGYTF

d_gene: TRBD1
v_gene: TRBV5-1
CDR3aa: CASSPGTGTYEQYF

d_gene: NA
v_gene: TRBV30
CDR3aa: CAWSPGHHLPAGNTIYF

d_gene: TRBD1
v_gene: TRBV3-1/TRBV3-2
CDR3aa: CASSQGAGGNSGNTIYF

d_gene: NA
v_gene: TRBV7-9
CDR3aa: CASSPRDTEAFF

d_gene: TRBD1
v_gene: TRBV6-5
CDR3aa: CASSLTTGLLSEAFF

d_gene: TRBD2
v_gene: TRBV2
CDR3aa: CASRLAGLNTGELFF

d_gene: NA
v_gene: TRBV18
CDR3aa: CASSQTREETQYF

d_gene: NA
v_gene: TRBV2
CDR3aa: CASREVVSNQPQHF

d_gene: TRBD1
v_gene: TRBV10-3
CDR3aa: CAISDGQGSVHEQYF

d_gene: TRBD1
v_gene: TRBV5-5
CDR3aa: CASSRFGGQGNYEQYF

d_gene: TRBD1
v_gene: TRBV5-1
CDR3aa: CASSPDRVALYNEQFF

d_gene: NA
v_gene: TRBV18
CDR3aa: CASSSPGAIYEQYF

d_gene: TRBD1
v_gene: TRBV7-8
CDR3aa: CASSPQRAGTGIRDTEAFF

d_gene: TRBD1
v_gene: TRBV28
CDR3aa: CASRTGQSGNTEAFF

d_gene: TRBD1
v_gene: TRBV7-9
CDR3aa: CASSLSVQGASSLTDTQYF

d_gene: NA
v_gene: TRBV5-8
CDR3aa: CASSLTWGDEKLFF